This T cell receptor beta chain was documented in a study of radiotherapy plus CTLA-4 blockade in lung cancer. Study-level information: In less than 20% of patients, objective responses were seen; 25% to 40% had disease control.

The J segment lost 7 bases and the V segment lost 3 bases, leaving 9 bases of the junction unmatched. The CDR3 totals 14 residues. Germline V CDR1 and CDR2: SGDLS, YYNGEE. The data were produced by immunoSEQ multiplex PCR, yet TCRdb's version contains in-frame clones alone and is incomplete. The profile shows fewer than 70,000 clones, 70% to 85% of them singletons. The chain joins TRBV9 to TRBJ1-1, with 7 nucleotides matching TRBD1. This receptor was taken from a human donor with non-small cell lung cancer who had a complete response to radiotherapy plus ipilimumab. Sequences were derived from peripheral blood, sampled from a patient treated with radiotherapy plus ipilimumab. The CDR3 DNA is TGTGCCAGCAGCGGATCCACAGGGGCTCGTGAAGCTTTCTTT. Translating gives CASSGSTGAREAFF.